Shown below are 29 T cell receptor beta chains from a single sample sequenced in a study of CD8+ T cells in alopecia areata. Reverse transcription of extracted RNA yielded cDNA, which provided the sequencing template. Some clones are missing from TCRdb's copy, which holds only in-frame ones; the method was immunoSEQ multiplex PCR. The data show roughly 120,000 clones, around 61% seen once. Sample: CD4+ T cells sorted from blood. Source of these receptors: a human donor in good health.

The CDR3 protein is CASSPGGLGAGELFF. The CDR3 region has the DNA TGTGCCAGCAGTCCCGGGGGCCTGGGGGCCGGGGAGCTGTTTTTT. V usage is TRBV2 and J usage is TRBJ2-2; D is tentatively TRBD1 or TRBD2 (6 bases each). V was clipped by 5 bases and J by 6 bases, with 16 bases between them. Germline V gene sequence: CDR1 SNHLY, CDR2 FYNNEI. This CDR3 comprises 15 residues. The entire variable domain, with the rest obtained from reference TRBV2 and TRBJ2-2, is as follows: EPEVTQTPSHQVTQMGQEVILRCVPISNHLYFYWYRQILGQKVEFLVSFYNNEISEKSEIFDDQFSVERPDGSNFTLKIRSTKLEDSAMYFCASSPGGLGAGELFFGEGSRLTVL.

V gene TRBV7-3 combines with J gene TRBJ1-2; D uncertain. CDR3 length equals 13 residues. Germline V lookup: CDR1 SGHTA, CDR2 FQGTGA. Between the trimmed V and J ends, which lost 2 bases and 5 bases, there was a span of 9 bases. CDR3 residues: CASSLDGGYGYTF. The DNA of the CDR3 is TGTGCCAGCAGCTTAGACGGCGGGTATGGCTACACCTTC.

This clone turned up a few times. The CDR3 DNA reads TGTGCCAGCAGCTTAGGACAGGGGGCAAAACATTCACCCCTCCACTTT. Amino acid sequence: CASSLGQGAKHSPLHF. V gene TRBV7-8 combines with J gene TRBJ1-6; TRBD1 matches at 10 bases. The J segment lost 8 bases and the V segment lost 1 base, leaving 5 bases of the junction unmatched. Germline V gene lookup returns CDR1 SGHVS and CDR2 FQNEAQ. This CDR3 is built from 16 residues.

This clone occurred a few times. For the CDR3, the DNA is TGTGCCAGCAGCCAGGGACAACTCTCAGGGGACACCATATATTTT. This encodes CASSQGQLSGDTIYF. This chain links TRBV7-6 with TRBJ1-3, with a tentative D call TRBD1 (6 bases). The length of the CDR3 is 15 residues. Germline V gene sequence: CDR1 SGHVS, CDR2 FNYEAQ. The V gene lost 5 bases and the J gene lost 8 bases, with 19 bases spanning the gap.

The V and J genes are TRBV29-1 and TRBJ1-2, with D unclear. Trimming took off 7 bases at V and 2 bases at J, with 8 bases between the two ends. Germline loops: CDR1 SQVTM, CDR2 ANQGSEA. The CDR3 is made up of 11 amino acids. CDR3 coding DNA: TGCAGCGATACGGAGAACTATGGCTACACCTTC. Protein product: CSDTENYGYTF.

The chain links TRBV5-1 to TRBJ2-3; 8 bases line up with TRBD2. This CDR3 is built from 14 residues. CDR1 and CDR2 (germline): SGHRS, YFSETQ. The J segment lost 1 base and the V segment lost 4 bases, leaving 2 bases of the junction unmatched. CDR3 bases: TGCGCCAGCAGCAATAGCGGGGGCACAGATACGCAGTATTTT. Translated, it gives CASSNSGGTDTQYF. Looking up the rest from reference TRBV5-1 and TRBJ2-3 gives the full variable domain: KAGVTQTPRYLIKTRGQQVTLSCSPISGHRSVSWYQQTPGQGLQFLFEYFSETQRNKGNFPGRFSGRQFSNSRSEMNVSTLELGDSALYLCASSNSGGTDTQYFGPGTRLTVL.

This clone has just a few counts. The identical CDR3 is also encoded by other nucleotide sequences in the sample. The genes are TRBV18 and TRBJ2-5, with 10 bases identical to TRBD1. This CDR3 has 15 amino acids. Per germline, CDR1 KGHSH and CDR2 LQKENI. The trim removed 6 bases at V and 3 bases at J, leaving 7 bases unmatched. Here the CDR3 DNA reads TGTGCCAGCTCTCCCCGGACAGGGGGGGAAGAGACCCAGTACTTC. It encodes CASSPRTGGEETQYF.

The chain is built from TRBV29-1 and TRBJ1-2; D remains ambiguous. The CDR3 extends over 11 amino acids. Germline V gene lookup returns CDR1 SQVTM and CDR2 ANQGSEA. V lost 4 bases to trimming and J lost 7 bases, with 10 bases between them. CDR3 coding DNA: TGCAGCGTTGGAGAAGGCTCTGGCTACACCTTC. Translating gives CSVGEGSGYTF.

This chain uses TRBV30 with TRBJ1-6; TRBD1 is a possible D gene (6 bases). Trimming pared 3 bases from V and 6 bases from J, leaving 9 bases between. The CDR3 has 13 residues. The germline CDR1 and CDR2 sequences are GTSNPN and SVGIG (reference sequence). This chain's CDR3 is CAWRGQGNSPLHF. For the CDR3, the DNA is TGTGCCTGGAGGGGACAAGGTAATTCACCCCTCCACTTT. Complete variable domain (other parts from reference TRBV30 and TRBJ1-6): SQTIHQWPATLVQPVGSPLSLECTVEGTSNPNLYWYRQAAGRGLQLLFYSVGIGQISSEVPQNLSASRPQDRQFILSSKKLLLSDSGFYLCAWRGQGNSPLHFGNGTRLTVT.

The CDR3 loop reads CASGHLKTQYF. The DNA of the CDR3 is TGTGCCAGCGGCCATTTAAAGACCCAGTACTTC. This chain joins TRBV6-6 and TRBJ2-5; no reliable D call. The CDR3 length is 11 residues. With 8 bases removed from V and 6 bases from J, the gap between germline ends came to 10 bases. Germline assignment: CDR1 MNHNY and CDR2 SVGAGI (reference sequence).

The chain employs TRBV6-6 and TRBJ1-2, with 7 bases identical to TRBD1. CDR3 size: 14 residues. CDR1 and CDR2 (germline): MNHNY, SVGAGI (reference sequence). J was trimmed by 4 bases and V by 6 bases; bases with no gene match: 8. CDR3 sequence (DNA): TGTGCCAGCAGCCTAGGAGGGACAGCCTATGGCTACACCTTC. It yields the protein CASSLGGTAYGYTF.

This clone was seen a handful of times. This chain joins TRBV6-6 and TRBJ1-1; TRBD1 might be the D (6 bases). Trimming cost V 7 bases and J 2 bases, with 17 bases left between them. The CDR3 totals 15 residues. CDR1 MNHNY and CDR2 SVGAGI come from the germline V gene (reference sequence). The DNA for the CDR3 is TGTGCCAGCACCCAGAGGGGGGCGGGTAACACTGAAGCTTTCTTT. Translated, it gives CASTQRGAGNTEAFF.

The V and J genes are TRBV6-5 and TRBJ1-3, with a tentative D call TRBD1 (5 bases). This CDR3 spans 15 amino acids. The V end was cut by 5 bases, the J end by 0 bases, with 11 bases between. CDR1 and CDR2 from the germline V gene are MNHEY and SVGAGI. CDR3 DNA: TGTGCCAGCAGTCGAAGACAGACCTCTGGAAACACCATATATTTT. Protein product: CASSRRQTSGNTIYF.

This clone was seen ten or more times. This chain links TRBV19 with TRBJ2-5; 7 nucleotides agree with TRBD2. CDR1 and CDR2 from the germline V gene are LNHDA and SQIVND (reference sequence). The trim removed 9 bases at V and 4 bases at J, leaving 8 bases unmatched. This CDR3 has 13 amino acids. CDR3: CASRGGNGETQYF. The CDR3 DNA follows: TGTGCCAGCCGCGGGGGTAACGGAGAGACCCAGTACTTC.

This clone was counted a few times. This chain uses TRBV18 with TRBJ2-1, with D possibly being TRBD1 (6 bases). The CDR3 is made up of 13 amino acids. Germline V gene lookup returns CDR1 KGHSH and CDR2 LQKENI. The V end was cut by 6 bases, the J end by 1 base, with 7 bases between. The CDR3 region has the DNA TGTGCCAGCTCCCAGGGGTCCTACAATGAGCAGTTCTTC. Its protein product is CASSQGSYNEQFF.

This rearrangement joins TRBV4-1 to TRBJ2-3; 10 positions match TRBD1. This CDR3 has 15 amino acids. Germline loops: CDR1 MGHRA, CDR2 YSYEKL. J was trimmed by 4 bases and V by 1 base; bases with no gene match: 2. The CDR3 loop is CASSQVDRGADTQYF. The DNA for the CDR3 is TGCGCCAGCAGCCAAGTGGACAGGGGGGCAGATACGCAGTATTTT.

The chain is built from TRBV7-2 and TRBJ1-2; the D is unclear. This CDR3 is 15 amino acids long. Trimming removed 6 bases at V and 7 bases at J, with 21 bases between. Germline V gives CDR1 SGHTA, CDR2 FQGNSA. The CDR3 region is CASSREAVLRSGYTF. The CDR3 DNA sequence: TGTGCCAGCAGTCGAGAGGCAGTATTACGTTCTGGCTACACCTTC.

This clone was picked up one time. The chain recombines TRBV18 with TRBJ2-3, with unresolved D. From germline, CDR1 is KGHSH and CDR2 LQKENI. The CDR3 totals 15 residues. V dropped 3 bases and J dropped 0 bases, with 10 bases sitting between them. As DNA, the CDR3 is TGTGCCAGCTCACCGAGGACGAGTAGCACAGATACGCAGTATTTT. Its translation is CASSPRTSSTDTQYF.

This clone was recorded only once. This chain links TRBV28 with TRBJ2-7; 12 bases line up with TRBD1. The CDR3 covers 16 residues. V shed 5 bases, J shed 4 bases, and the junction held 9 bases outside the gene matches. CDR1 is MDHEN and CDR2 is SYDVKM in the germline V gene. The CDR3 protein is CASSDRPGQGAYEQYF. CDR3 nucleotides: TGTGCCAGCAGTGACCGACCGGGACAGGGGGCGTACGAGCAGTACTTC.

The chain has TRBV7-9 and TRBJ1-2; unclear D gene. The V end lost 3 bases, the J end lost 3 bases, and 11 bases lay between the germline ends. In germline, CDR1 is SEHNR, CDR2 FQNEAQ (reference sequence). The CDR3 is 14 amino acids. The CDR3 DNA follows: TGTGCCAGCAGCTTGGCTTTGCGGGACTATGGCTACACCTTC. Its translation: CASSLALRDYGYTF.

The rearrangement links TRBV25-1 to TRBJ1-2, with D possibly matching TRBD1 (6 bases). The CDR3 covers 13 residues. CDR1 MGHDK and CDR2 SYGVNS come from the germline V gene. Trimming cost V 4 bases and J 6 bases, with 12 bases left between them. Here the CDR3 DNA reads TGTGCCAGCAGTGCCAACAGGGACGATGGCTACACCTTC. Translation gives CASSANRDDGYTF.

The rearrangement uses TRBV30 and TRBJ2-1, with 10 nucleotides matching TRBD2. CDR3 length: 16 amino acids. Germline CDR1 GTSNPN, CDR2 SVGIG (reference sequence). The trim removed 1 base at V and 5 bases at J, leaving 8 bases unmatched. DNA for the CDR3: TGTGCCTGGAGTGGACTAGCGGGTTCGACGAACAATGAGCAGTTCTTC. Protein sequence: CAWSGLAGSTNNEQFF.

The chain employs TRBV30 and TRBJ1-1, with 10 bases matching TRBD1. V lost 7 bases to trimming and J lost 2 bases; unmatched junction nucleotides: 7. Germline CDR1 GTSNPN, CDR2 SVGIG (reference sequence). The CDR3 has 14 amino acids. The CDR3 coding sequence is TGTGCCTTGTCCCGGGACAGGGGAAACACTGAAGCTTTCTTT. The encoded protein is CALSRDRGNTEAFF.

This chain joins TRBV4-1 and TRBJ2-1; unclear D gene. The germline V and J ends were trimmed by 4 bases and 7 bases, with 8 bases remaining between them. From germline, CDR1 is MGHRA and CDR2 YSYEKL. The CDR3 spans 12 residues. The DNA for the CDR3 is TGCGCCAGCAGCCGAGATGGGAATGAGCAGTTCTTC. Its translation: CASSRDGNEQFF.

The genes are TRBV5-4 and TRBJ2-7; TRBD1 matches at 7 bases. Per germline, CDR1 SGHNT and CDR2 YYREEE (reference sequence). J was trimmed by 0 bases and V by 4 bases; bases with no gene match: 4. The CDR3 contains 14 residues. The CDR3 nucleotides read TGTGCCAGCAGCACGGACAGGATCTCCTACGAGCAGTACTTC. This gives the protein CASSTDRISYEQYF. Combining the CDR3 with reference TRBV5-4 and TRBJ2-7 gives the whole variable domain ETGVTQSPTHLIKTRGQQVTLRCSSQSGHNTVSWYQQALGQGPQFIFQYYREEENGRGNFPPRFSGLQFPNYSSELNVNALELDDSALYLCASSTDRISYEQYFGPGTRLTVT.

The chain links TRBV7-2 to TRBJ1-4; 7 positions agree with TRBD1. CDR1 is SGHTA and CDR2 is FQGNSA in the germline V gene. The V segment lost 2 bases and the J segment 5 bases; nucleotides outside the gene matches: 2. CDR3 length equals 14 residues. The chain's CDR3 is CASSLNRGNEKLFF. The CDR3 DNA is TGTGCCAGCAGCTTAAACAGGGGAAATGAAAAACTGTTTTTT.

This clone is a singleton in its sample. V usage is TRBV5-1 and J usage is TRBJ2-2; D is uncertain. The germline CDR1 and CDR2 sequences are SGHRS and YFSETQ. CDR3 length: 14 residues. The V gene lost 4 bases and the J gene lost 4 bases, with 11 bases spanning the gap. The CDR3 nucleotides read TGCGCCAGCAGCGTGGTAATGTCCACCGGGGAGCTGTTTTTT. It yields the protein CASSVVMSTGELFF.

This clone was seen a handful of times. The chain couples TRBV18 to TRBJ2-3; D is undetermined. Germline V lookup: CDR1 KGHSH, CDR2 LQKENI. CDR3 length equals 13 residues. The V end was cut by 0 bases, the J end by 4 bases, with 5 bases between. The CDR3 loop reads CASSPPKADTQYF. The CDR3 DNA reads as TGTGCCAGCTCACCACCGAAGGCAGATACGCAGTATTTT.

The chain recombines TRBV19 with TRBJ2-3; no reliable D call. The germline V gene encodes CDR1 LNHDA and CDR2 SQIVND (reference sequence). The CDR3 runs 14 residues. Trimming stripped 5 bases from V and 3 bases from J, with 12 bases between. CDR3 region: CASSPSQGTDTQYF. The CDR3 region has the DNA TGTGCCAGTAGTCCCTCCCAAGGGACAGATACGCAGTATTTT.